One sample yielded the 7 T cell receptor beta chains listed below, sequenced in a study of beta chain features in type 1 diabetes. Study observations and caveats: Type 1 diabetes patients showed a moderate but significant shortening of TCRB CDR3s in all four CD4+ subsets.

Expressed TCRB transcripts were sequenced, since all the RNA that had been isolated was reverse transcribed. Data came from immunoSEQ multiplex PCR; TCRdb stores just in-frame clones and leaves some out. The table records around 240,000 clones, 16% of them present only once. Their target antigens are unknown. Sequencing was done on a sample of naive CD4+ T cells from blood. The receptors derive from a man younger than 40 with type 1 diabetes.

The CDR3: CASSYTLAGVETQYF. The CDR3 nucleotides read TGTGCCAGCAGCTACACTCTAGCGGGAGTGGAGACCCAGTACTTC. V and J are TRBV25-1 and TRBJ2-5; 10 nucleotides match TRBD2. CDR1 and CDR2 from the germline V gene are MGHDK and SYGVNS. This CDR3 is built from 15 residues. Losses at the gene ends were 6 bases for V and 5 bases for J; bases not matched to a gene: 9.

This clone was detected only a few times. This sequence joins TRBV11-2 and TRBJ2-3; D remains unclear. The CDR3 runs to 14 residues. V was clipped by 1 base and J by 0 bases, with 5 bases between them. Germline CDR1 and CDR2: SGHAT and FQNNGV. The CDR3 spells CASSLGRSTDTQYF. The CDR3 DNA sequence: TGTGCCAGCAGCTTAGGACGGAGCACAGATACGCAGTATTTT. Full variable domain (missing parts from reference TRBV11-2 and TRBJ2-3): EAGVAQSPRYKIIEKRQSVAFWCNPISGHATLYWYQQILGQGPKLLIQFQNNGVVDDSQLPKDRFSAERLKGVDSTLKIQPAKLEDSAVYLCASSLGRSTDTQYFGPGTRLTVL.

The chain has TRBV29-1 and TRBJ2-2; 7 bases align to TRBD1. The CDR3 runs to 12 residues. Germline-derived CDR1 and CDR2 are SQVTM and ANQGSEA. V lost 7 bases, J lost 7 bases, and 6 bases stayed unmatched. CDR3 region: CSASTGDGELFF. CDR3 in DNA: TGCAGCGCATCCACAGGGGACGGGGAGCTGTTTTTT.

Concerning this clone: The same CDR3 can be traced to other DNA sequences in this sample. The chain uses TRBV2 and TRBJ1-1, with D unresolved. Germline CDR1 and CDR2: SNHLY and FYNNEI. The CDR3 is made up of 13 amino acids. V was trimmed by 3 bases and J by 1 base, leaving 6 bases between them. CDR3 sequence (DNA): TGTGCCAGCAGTGACAGGAGGAACACTGAAGCTTTCTTT. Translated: CASSDRRNTEAFF.

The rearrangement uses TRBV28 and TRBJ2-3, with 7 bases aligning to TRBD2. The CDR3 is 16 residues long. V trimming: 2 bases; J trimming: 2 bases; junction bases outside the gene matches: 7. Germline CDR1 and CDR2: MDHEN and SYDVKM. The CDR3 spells CASSLTGTTLTDTQYF. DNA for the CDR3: TGTGCCAGCAGTTTAACCGGGACTACACTCACAGATACGCAGTATTTT.

The CDR3 reads CAVRLAGSSGANVLTF. The CDR3 DNA is TGTGCCGTCCGACTAGCGGGCAGCTCTGGGGCCAACGTCCTGACTTTC. The chain employs TRBV10-3 and TRBJ2-6; 10 nucleotides match TRBD2. The V and J ends lost 11 bases and 0 bases, in that order; junction bases with no gene match: 7. The V gene's germline CDR1 is ENHRY and CDR2 SYGVKD. The CDR3 covers 16 residues.

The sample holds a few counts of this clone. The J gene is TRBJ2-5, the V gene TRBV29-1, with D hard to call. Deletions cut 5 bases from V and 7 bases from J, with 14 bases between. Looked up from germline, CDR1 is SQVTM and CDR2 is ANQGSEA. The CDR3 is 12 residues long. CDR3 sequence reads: CSVHPEESTQYF. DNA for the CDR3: TGCAGCGTTCACCCAGAAGAATCGACCCAGTACTTC.